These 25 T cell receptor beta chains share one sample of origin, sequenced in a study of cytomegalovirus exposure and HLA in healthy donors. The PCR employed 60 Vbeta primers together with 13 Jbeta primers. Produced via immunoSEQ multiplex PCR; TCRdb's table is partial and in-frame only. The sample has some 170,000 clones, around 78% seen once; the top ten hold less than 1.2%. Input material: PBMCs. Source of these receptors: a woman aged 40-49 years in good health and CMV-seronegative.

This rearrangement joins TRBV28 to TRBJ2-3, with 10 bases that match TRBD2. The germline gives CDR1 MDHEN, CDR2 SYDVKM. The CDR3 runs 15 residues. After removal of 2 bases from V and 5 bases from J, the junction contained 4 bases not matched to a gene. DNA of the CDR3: TGTGCCAGCAGTTTACTAGCGGGAGTGGGAGATACGCAGTATTTT. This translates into CASSLLAGVGDTQYF.

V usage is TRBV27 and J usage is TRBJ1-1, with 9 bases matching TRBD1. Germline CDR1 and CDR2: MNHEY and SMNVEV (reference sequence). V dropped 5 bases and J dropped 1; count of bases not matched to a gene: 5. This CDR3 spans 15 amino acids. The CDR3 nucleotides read TGTGCCAGCAGTCGACCGGGACAGGGGAACACTGAAGCTTTCTTT. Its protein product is CASSRPGQGNTEAFF.

The CDR3 is CASSRRTGTGHNEQFF. CDR3 in DNA: TGTGCCAGCAGTCGCAGAACCGGGACAGGGCACAATGAGCAGTTCTTC. The V call is TRBV5-6, the J call TRBJ2-1, with TRBD1 matching 9 bases. This CDR3 spans 16 amino acids. V lost 5 bases and J lost 5; bases outside the gene matches: 11. The V gene's germline CDR1 is SGHDT and CDR2 YYEEEE. Full variable domain (remainder filled in from reference TRBV5-6 and TRBJ2-1): DAGVTQSPTHLIKTRGQQVTLRCSPKSGHDTVSWYQQALGQGPQFIFQYYEEEERQRGNFPDRFSGHQFPNYSSELNVNALLLGDSALYLCASSRRTGTGHNEQFFGPGTRLTVL.

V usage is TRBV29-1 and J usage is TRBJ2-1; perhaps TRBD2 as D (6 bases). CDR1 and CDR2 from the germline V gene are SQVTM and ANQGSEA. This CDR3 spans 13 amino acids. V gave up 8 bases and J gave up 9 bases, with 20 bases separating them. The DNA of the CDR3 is TGCAGCCTGTCCCCGACTAGAGGAGGTGAGCAGTTCTTC. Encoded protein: CSLSPTRGGEQFF.

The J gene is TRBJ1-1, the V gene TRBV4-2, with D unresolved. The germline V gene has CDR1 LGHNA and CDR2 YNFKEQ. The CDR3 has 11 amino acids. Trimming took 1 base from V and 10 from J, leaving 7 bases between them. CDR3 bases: TGTGCCAGCAGCCAAGGAACTTCAGCTTTCTTT. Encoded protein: CASSQGTSAFF.

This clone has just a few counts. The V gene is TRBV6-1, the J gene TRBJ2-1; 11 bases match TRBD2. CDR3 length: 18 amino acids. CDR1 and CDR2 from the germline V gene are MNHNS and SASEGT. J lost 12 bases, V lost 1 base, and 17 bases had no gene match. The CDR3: CASSEGGSLAGASKGQFF. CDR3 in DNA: TGTGCCAGCAGTGAAGGGGGGTCACTAGCGGGAGCTTCAAAGGGGCAGTTCTTC.

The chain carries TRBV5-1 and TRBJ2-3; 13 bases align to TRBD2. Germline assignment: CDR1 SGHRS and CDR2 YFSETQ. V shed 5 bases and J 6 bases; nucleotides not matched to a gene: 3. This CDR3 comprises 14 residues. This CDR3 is CASRQGLAGDTQYF. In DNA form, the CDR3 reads TGCGCCAGCAGACAGGGACTAGCGGGGGATACGCAGTATTTT.

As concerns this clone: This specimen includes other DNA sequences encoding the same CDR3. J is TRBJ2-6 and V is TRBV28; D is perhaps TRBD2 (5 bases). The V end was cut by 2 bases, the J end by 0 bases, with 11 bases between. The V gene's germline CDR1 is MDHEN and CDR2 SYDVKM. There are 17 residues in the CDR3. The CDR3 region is CASSLTGGGSGANVLTF. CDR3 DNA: TGTGCCAGCAGTTTAACCGGAGGTGGCTCTGGGGCCAACGTCCTGACTTTC.

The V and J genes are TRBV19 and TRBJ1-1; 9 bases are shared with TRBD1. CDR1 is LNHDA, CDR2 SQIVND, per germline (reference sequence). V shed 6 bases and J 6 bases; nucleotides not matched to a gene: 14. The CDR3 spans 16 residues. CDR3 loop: CASRSPEQGARAEAFF. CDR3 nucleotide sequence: TGTGCCAGTAGAAGTCCAGAACAGGGGGCGAGGGCTGAAGCTTTCTTT.

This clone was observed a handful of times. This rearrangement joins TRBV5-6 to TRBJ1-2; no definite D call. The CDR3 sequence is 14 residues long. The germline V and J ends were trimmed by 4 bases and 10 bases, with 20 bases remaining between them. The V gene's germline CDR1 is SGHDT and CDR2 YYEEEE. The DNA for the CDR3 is TGTGCCAGCAGCCCGGAATTAGAGGGCGAGGACTACACCTTC. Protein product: CASSPELEGEDYTF.

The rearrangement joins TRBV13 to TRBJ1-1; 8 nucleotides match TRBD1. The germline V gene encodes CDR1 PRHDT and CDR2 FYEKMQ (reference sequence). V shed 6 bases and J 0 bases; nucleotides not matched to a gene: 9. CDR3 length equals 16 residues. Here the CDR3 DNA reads TGTGCCAGCAGTTTCAACCCGGACAGGGTGAACACTGAAGCTTTCTTT. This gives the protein CASSFNPDRVNTEAFF.

The CDR3, as DNA: TGTGCCAGCAGCTTCTTAGCGGGAGAGGGTCTGTATTATGAGCAGTTCTTC. It specifies CASSFLAGEGLYYEQFF. The chain joins TRBV5-6 to TRBJ2-1; TRBD2 matches at 9 bases. V was clipped by 2 bases and J by 8 bases; unmatched bases: 14. The CDR3 spans 17 residues. Per the germline V gene, CDR1 is SGHDT and CDR2 is YYEEEE.

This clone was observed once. The CDR3 is CASSQGQGDTGELFF. The CDR3 DNA reads TGTGCCAGCAGCCAGGGACAGGGGGACACCGGGGAGCTGTTTTTT. The chain is built from TRBV11-3 and TRBJ2-2, with TRBD1 matching 11 bases. Germline assignment: CDR1 SGHNT and CDR2 YENEEA. The CDR3 consists of 15 residues. V shed 5 bases, J shed 3 bases, and the junction held 2 bases outside the gene matches.

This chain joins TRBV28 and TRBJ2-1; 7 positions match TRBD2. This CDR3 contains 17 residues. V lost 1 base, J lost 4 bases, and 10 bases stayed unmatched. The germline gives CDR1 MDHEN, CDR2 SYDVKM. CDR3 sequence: CASSLLAAGAGYNEQFF. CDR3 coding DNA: TGTGCCAGCAGTTTATTGGCGGCGGGAGCGGGGTACAATGAGCAGTTCTTC.

CDR3 nucleotides: TGTGCCAGCAGCGTTACGGACAGGGTAGGCAGTGGGGCCAACGTCCTGACTTTC. It is translated as CASSVTDRVGSGANVLTF. The genes are TRBV9 and TRBJ2-6, with TRBD1 matching over 8 bases. Germline CDR1 reads SGDLS; CDR2 reads YYNGEE. This CDR3 is 18 amino acids long. Trimming took 2 bases from V and 3 from J; bases not matched to a gene: 10.

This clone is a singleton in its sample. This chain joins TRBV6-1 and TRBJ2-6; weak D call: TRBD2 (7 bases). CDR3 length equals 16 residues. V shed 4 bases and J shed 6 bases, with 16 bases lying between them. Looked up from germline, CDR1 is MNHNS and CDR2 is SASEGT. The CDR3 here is CASSVWGGGEANVLTF. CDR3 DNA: TGTGCCAGCAGTGTATGGGGGGGCGGCGAGGCCAACGTCCTGACTTTC.

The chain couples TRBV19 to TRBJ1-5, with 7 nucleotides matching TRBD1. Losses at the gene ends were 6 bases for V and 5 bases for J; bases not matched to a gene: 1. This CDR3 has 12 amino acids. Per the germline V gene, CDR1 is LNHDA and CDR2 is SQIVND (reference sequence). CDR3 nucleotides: TGTGCCAGTAGCGACAGGGATCAGCCCCAGCATTTT. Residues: CASSDRDQPQHF.

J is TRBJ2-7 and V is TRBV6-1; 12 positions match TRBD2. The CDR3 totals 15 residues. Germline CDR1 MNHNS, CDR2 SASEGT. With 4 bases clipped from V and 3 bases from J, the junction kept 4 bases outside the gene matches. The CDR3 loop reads CASSAWTSGVYEQYF. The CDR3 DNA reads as TGTGCCAGCAGTGCGTGGACTAGCGGGGTCTACGAGCAGTACTTC.

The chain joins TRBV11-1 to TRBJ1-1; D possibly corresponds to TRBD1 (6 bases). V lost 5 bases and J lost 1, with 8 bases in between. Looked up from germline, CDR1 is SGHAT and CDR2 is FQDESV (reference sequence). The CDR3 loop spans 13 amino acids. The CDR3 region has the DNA TGTGCCAGCAGCCCGACAGGGAACACTGAAGCTTTCTTT. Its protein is CASSPTGNTEAFF.

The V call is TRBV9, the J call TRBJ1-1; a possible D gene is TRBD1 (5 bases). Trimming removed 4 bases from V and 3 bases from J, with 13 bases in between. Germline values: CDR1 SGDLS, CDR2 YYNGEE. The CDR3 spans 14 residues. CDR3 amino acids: CASSSGVRDTEAFF. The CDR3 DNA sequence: TGTGCCAGCAGCTCGGGGGTTAGGGACACTGAAGCTTTCTTT.

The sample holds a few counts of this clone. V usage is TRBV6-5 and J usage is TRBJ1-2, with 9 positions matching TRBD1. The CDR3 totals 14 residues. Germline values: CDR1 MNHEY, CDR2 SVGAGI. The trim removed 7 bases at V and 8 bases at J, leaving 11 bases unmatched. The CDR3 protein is CASTPRQGDGGYTF. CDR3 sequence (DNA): TGTGCCAGCACCCCACGACAGGGGGACGGAGGCTACACCTTC.

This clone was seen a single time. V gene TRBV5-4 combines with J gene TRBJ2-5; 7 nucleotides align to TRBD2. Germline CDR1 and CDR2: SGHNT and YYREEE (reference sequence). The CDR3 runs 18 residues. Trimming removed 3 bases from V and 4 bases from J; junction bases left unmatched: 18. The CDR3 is CASSSSAGEGGPIETQYF. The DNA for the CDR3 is TGTGCCAGCAGCTCCTCGGCCGGGGAGGGAGGGCCGATAGAGACCCAGTACTTC.

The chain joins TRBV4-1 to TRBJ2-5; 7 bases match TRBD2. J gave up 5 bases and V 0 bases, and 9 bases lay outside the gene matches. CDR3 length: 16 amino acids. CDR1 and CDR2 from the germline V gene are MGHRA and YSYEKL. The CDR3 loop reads CASSQDTGEGLETQYF. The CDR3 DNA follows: TGCGCCAGCAGCCAAGATACGGGGGAGGGCCTGGAGACCCAGTACTTC.

CDR3 region: CSVLTGPYEQYF. In DNA form, the CDR3 reads TGCAGCGTCCTGACAGGCCCCTACGAGCAGTACTTC. The chain uses TRBV29-1 and TRBJ2-7, with D perhaps matching TRBD1 (6 bases). V was trimmed by 6 bases and J by 2 bases, leaving 11 bases between them. The germline gives CDR1 SQVTM, CDR2 ANQGSEA. The CDR3 is 12 residues long.

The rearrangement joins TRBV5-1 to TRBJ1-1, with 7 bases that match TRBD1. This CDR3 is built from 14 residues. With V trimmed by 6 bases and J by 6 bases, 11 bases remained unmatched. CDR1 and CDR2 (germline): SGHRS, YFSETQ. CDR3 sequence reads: CASKSQGERAEAFF. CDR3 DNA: TGCGCCAGCAAAAGTCAGGGGGAACGCGCTGAAGCTTTCTTT. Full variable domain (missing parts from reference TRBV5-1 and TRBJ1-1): KAGVTQTPRYLIKTRGQQVTLSCSPISGHRSVSWYQQTPGQGLQFLFEYFSETQRNKGNFPGRFSGRQFSNSRSEMNVSTLELGDSALYLCASKSQGERAEAFFGQGTRLTVV.